This entry lists 9 T cell receptor beta chains sequenced from one sample in a study of beta chain features in type 1 diabetes. Sequenced material consisted of expressed TCRB transcripts (all of the isolated RNA was reverse transcribed). Repertoires were generated with immunoSEQ multiplex PCR, while TCRdb's copy carries only in-frame clones and drops some. The repertoire consists of about 360,000 clones, with around an eighth occurring once and the leading ten covering 0.0095% to 0.013%. Notes on the study in general: In all four CD4+ subsets, TCRB CDR3 length was significantly, moderately reduced in type 1 diabetes.

These TCRs' antigens remain unknown. The sample taken for sequencing was naive CD4+ T cells from blood. The receptor set was obtained from a woman under 30 with type 1 diabetes.

The chain couples TRBV7-3 to TRBJ2-1; 11 bases line up with TRBD2. Unmatched junction bases numbered 4, after V lost 6 bases and J lost 9 bases. Per the germline V gene, CDR1 is SGHTA and CDR2 is FQGTGA. There are 13 residues in the CDR3. The CDR3: CASRRLAGSEQFF. The DNA for the CDR3 is TGTGCCAGCAGACGACTAGCGGGAAGTGAGCAGTTCTTC.

In DNA form, the CDR3 reads TGTGCCAGCACCGCCGGGACAGCGTCCGATGAGCAGTTCTTC. Amino acid sequence: CASTAGTASDEQFF. V usage is TRBV28 and J usage is TRBJ2-1; 7 nucleotides agree with TRBD1. With V trimmed by 7 bases and J by 8 bases, 11 bases remained unmatched. Germline V gives CDR1 MDHEN, CDR2 SYDVKM. The length of the CDR3 is 14 residues.

This clone occurred a few times. J is TRBJ1-1 and V is TRBV9; 8 bases are a match to TRBD1. Germline V gene sequence: CDR1 SGDLS, CDR2 YYNGEE. The CDR3 has 15 amino acids. V lost 0 bases, J lost 5 bases, and 6 bases stayed unmatched. CDR3: CASSVAGTGGTEAFF. CDR3 sequence (DNA): TGTGCCAGCAGCGTAGCTGGGACAGGCGGAACTGAAGCTTTCTTT. Based on the CDR3 plus reference TRBV9 and TRBJ1-1, the full variable domain is DSGVTQTPKHLITATGQRVTLRCSPRSGDLSVYWYQQSLDQGLQFLIQYYNGEERAKGNILERFSAQQFPDLHSELNLSSLELGDSALYFCASSVAGTGGTEAFFGQGTRLTVV.

In this sample, this clone turned up a few times. The gene calls are TRBV28 and TRBJ2-1; 9 nucleotides align to TRBD2. Unmatched junction bases numbered 4, after V lost 7 bases and J lost 0 bases. This CDR3 spans 15 amino acids. In germline, CDR1 is MDHEN, CDR2 SYDVKM. The CDR3 DNA reads as TGTGCCAGCATCCGTAGCGGGAGCTCCTACAATGAGCAGTTCTTC. Its translation: CASIRSGSSYNEQFF.

In nucleotides, the CDR3 is TGTGCCAGCACCCCCGGACAGGGAAGAAACACCATATATTTT. Amino acid sequence: CASTPGQGRNTIYF. The V gene is TRBV28, the J gene TRBJ1-3; 8 bases fit TRBD1. V lost 7 bases, J lost 5 bases, and 7 bases stayed unmatched. CDR1 and CDR2 from the germline V gene are MDHEN and SYDVKM. The CDR3 length is 14 residues.

V gene TRBV6-6 combines with J gene TRBJ1-2, with 7 bases aligning to TRBD1. There are 14 residues in the CDR3. V dropped 2 bases and J dropped 4; count of bases not matched to a gene: 4. Germline loops: CDR1 MNHNY, CDR2 SVGAGI (reference sequence). The CDR3 here is CASSYGQDSYGYTF. The CDR3, as DNA: TGTGCCAGCAGTTACGGACAGGACAGCTATGGCTACACCTTC.

The genes are TRBV9 and TRBJ2-3; 9 bases align to TRBD2. Germline V gene lookup returns CDR1 SGDLS and CDR2 YYNGEE. The CDR3 runs to 15 residues. With V trimmed by 2 bases and J by 1 base, 2 bases remained unmatched. The CDR3, as DNA: TGTGCCAGCAGCGTGGCTAGCGGGGGCACAGATACGCAGTATTTT. Protein product: CASSVASGGTDTQYF. Using reference TRBV9 and TRBJ2-3 for the parts outside the CDR3, the full variable domain is DSGVTQTPKHLITATGQRVTLRCSPRSGDLSVYWYQQSLDQGLQFLIQYYNGEERAKGNILERFSAQQFPDLHSELNLSSLELGDSALYFCASSVASGGTDTQYFGPGTRLTVL.

The chain links TRBV28 to TRBJ2-1, with 13 bases lining up with TRBD2. Germline loops: CDR1 MDHEN, CDR2 SYDVKM. The CDR3 covers 16 residues. V shed 8 bases and J 5 bases; nucleotides not matched to a gene: 9. The CDR3 DNA follows: TGTGCCAGCTGTCCCGGACTAGCGGGAGCGAACAATGAGCAGTTCTTC. It codes for CASCPGLAGANNEQFF.

The V and J genes are TRBV30 and TRBJ2-7; D perhaps matches TRBD1 (5 bases). CDR3 size: 11 residues. V was cut by 4 bases and J by 4 bases, with 8 bases left in between. Germline CDR1 is GTSNPN and CDR2 is SVGIG (reference sequence). CDR3 region: CAWTGIYEQYF. The CDR3 DNA is TGTGCCTGGACAGGGATTTACGAGCAGTACTTC.